The present T cell receptor (beta chain) was sequenced within a study of beta chain features in type 1 diabetes. The germline CDR1 and CDR2 sequences are SGHTA and FQGNSA. Trimming stripped 3 bases from V and 0 bases from J, with 12 bases between. The CDR3 is 16 residues long. The authors reverse transcribed all of the isolated RNA, so sequencing captured expressed TCRB transcripts. TCRdb keeps only in-frame clones here, not all; method: immunoSEQ multiplex PCR. The table includes hundreds of thousands of clones, under 20% detected once. Per donor, one heparinised blood draw averaged roughly 110 mL. Naive, central memory, regulatory and stem cell-like memory cells within the CD4+ compartment were sorted using CD45RO/CCR7/CD25/CD127/CD95/CD27. Every sorted population was more than 98% pure.

This sequence originates from a young woman in good health. The gene calls are TRBV7-2 and TRBJ2-1; D is uncertain. The specimen sequenced was naive CD4+ T cells from blood. CDR3 region: CASSFRSPSSYNEQFF. CDR3 DNA: TGTGCCAGCAGCTTCAGGTCTCCTTCCTCCTACAATGAGCAGTTCTTC.